This T cell receptor (beta chain) comes out of a study of read filtering for tumor transcriptome and immune sequencing. Study information: By R-ISS, stages I, II and III held about 8, 16 and 7 patients. Transcriptome libraries were built from DNase-treated RNA.

The CDR3 has 15 amino acids. Germline V CDR1 and CDR2: SGHTA, FQGTGA. The V end was cut by 3 bases, the J end by 0 bases, with 11 bases between. Molecular barcoded adaptors covering alpha/delta and beta/gamma chains were used on about 0.4 ug RNA. Using its own MiXCR run on the reads, TCRdb lists one record per CDR3 protein. The sample holds 75,000 to 95,000 distinct CDR3 sequences, roughly 21% seen once. Comment on this clonotype: Its antigen is undetermined.

Study-level results: Approximately 80% of IR-seq clonotypes had one read, totaling about 3.5% of reads; RNA-seq: approximately 75% and 45%. This fraction held mixed bone marrow immune cells after CD138-negative sorting.

This clonotype was sampled from a donor aged 40 or over with multiple myeloma. Sequenced sample: a population of CD138-negative cells sorted from bone marrow. The rearrangement joins TRBV7-3 to TRBJ2-5; perhaps D is TRBD1 or TRBD2 (6 bases each). Here the CDR3 DNA reads TGTGCCAGCAGCTTTCGGGGGCTGTACCAAGAGACCCAGTACTTC. Translation: CASSFRGLYQETQYF.